These 12 T cell receptor beta chains were sequenced from one sample in a study of blood T cell repertoires in COVID-19. Data came from immunoSEQ multiplex PCR; TCRdb stores just in-frame clones and leaves some out. The repertoire holds some 180,000 clones, approximately 80% seen once, with 6.5% to 8.5% in the top ten. Sequencing input: peripheral blood. These receptor sequences come from a woman in her thirties or forties with COVID-19, enrolled during active disease.

CDR3 loop: CASKVDRGGEPQHF. The DNA for the CDR3 is TGTGCCAGCAAAGTGGACAGGGGCGGGGAGCCCCAGCATTTT. The chain has TRBV2 and TRBJ1-5; 9 bases are shared with TRBD1. The length of the CDR3 is 14 residues. V was clipped by 7 bases and J by 8 bases; unmatched bases: 9. Germline V CDR1 and CDR2: SNHLY, FYNNEI.

The gene calls are TRBV5-4 and TRBJ2-5; the D gene is possibly TRBD1 (5 bases). In germline, CDR1 is SGHNT, CDR2 YYREEE (reference sequence). Trimming pared 1 base from V and 4 bases from J, leaving 8 bases between. This CDR3 region has 13 residues. Here the CDR3 reads CASSLIGAETQYF. The CDR3 DNA is TGTGCCAGCAGCTTGATAGGGGCAGAGACCCAGTACTTC.

This chain connects TRBV6-5 to TRBJ1-6, with 8 bases aligning to TRBD1. The CDR3 is made up of 13 amino acids. J was trimmed by 9 bases and V by 10 bases; bases with no gene match: 8. Germline assignment: CDR1 MNHEY and CDR2 SVGAGI. CDR3 in DNA: TGTGCCACCAGATTGGACAGGGCTTCACCCCTCCACTTT. Translated, it gives CATRLDRASPLHF.

J is TRBJ2-7 and V is TRBV6-5; a possible D gene is TRBD1 (5 bases). Deletions cut 2 bases from V and 3 bases from J, with 14 bases between. The CDR3 extends over 15 amino acids. Germline lookup yields CDR1 MNHEY and CDR2 SVGAGI. CDR3 amino acids: CASSYEAQGFYEQYF. The CDR3 DNA reads as TGTGCCAGCAGTTACGAAGCCCAGGGATTCTACGAGCAGTACTTC.

This sequence joins TRBV6-8 and TRBJ1-5; possibly TRBD1 for D (5 bases). The CDR3 spans 17 residues. V was trimmed by 4 bases and J by 3 bases, leaving 19 bases between them. The germline V gene encodes CDR1 MNHGY and CDR2 SAAAGT. The chain's CDR3 is CASSSPIGGLNNQPQHF. For the CDR3, the DNA is TGTGCCAGCAGTTCCCCGATCGGGGGTCTGAACAATCAGCCCCAGCATTTT.

CDR3 residues: CASSYGAGSRGNIQYF. The CDR3 DNA follows: TGTGCCAGCAGTTACGGGGCGGGATCTAGGGGAAACATTCAGTACTTC. The chain combines TRBV6-2 or TRBV6-3 with TRBJ2-4; perhaps TRBD2 as D (6 bases). CDR1 and CDR2 (germline): MNHEY, SVGEGT. Trimming left V 2 bases short and J 6 bases short, with 17 bases between. This CDR3 is built from 16 residues.

This chain links TRBV15 with TRBJ1-2; 7 nucleotides match TRBD1. CDR1 is LNHNV and CDR2 is YYDKDF in the germline V gene (reference sequence). This CDR3 is 14 amino acids long. J gave up 4 bases and V 1 base, and 3 bases lay outside the gene matches. CDR3 loop: CATSRGPGGYGYTF. In DNA form, the CDR3 reads TGTGCCACCAGCAGAGGCCCAGGGGGCTATGGCTACACCTTC.

The chain carries TRBV6-5 and TRBJ1-1; possible D gene TRBD1, 5 bases. The CDR3 loop spans 15 amino acids. Germline loops: CDR1 MNHEY, CDR2 SVGAGI. V was cut by 2 bases and J by 7 bases, with 17 bases left in between. DNA for the CDR3: TGTGCCAGCAGTTACGGGGACTCTAAACAGCTTGAAGCTTTCTTT. Translating it yields CASSYGDSKQLEAFF.

The chain links TRBV19 to TRBJ1-4; 8 nucleotides line up with TRBD1. J lost 7 bases, V lost 7 bases, and 14 bases had no gene match. This CDR3 has 16 residues. Germline-derived CDR1 and CDR2 are LNHDA and SQIVND (reference sequence). The CDR3, as DNA: TGTGCCAGTAATCGCGGCAGGGGGCATCTCGGTGAAAAACTGTTTTTT. Residues: CASNRGRGHLGEKLFF.

The gene calls are TRBV6-5 and TRBJ2-3; TRBD2 is a possible D gene (6 bases). V shed 6 bases and J shed 2 bases, with 15 bases lying between them. CDR3 length: 15 amino acids. Germline V CDR1 and CDR2: MNHEY, SVGAGI. The CDR3 sequence: CASRTAGRYTDTQYF. The CDR3 DNA reads as TGTGCCAGCAGAACGGCCGGGAGATACACAGATACGCAGTATTTT.

Points on this clone: The sample holds other DNA sequences that translate to the same CDR3. This chain joins TRBV6-5 and TRBJ2-3; TRBD1 is a possible D gene (6 bases). There are 12 residues in the CDR3. The germline V gene encodes CDR1 MNHEY and CDR2 SVGAGI. V was shortened by 6 bases and J by 3 bases, with 7 bases between the two germline ends. The CDR3, as DNA: TGTGCCAGCAGCAGGGGTACAGATACGCAGTATTTT. This codes for CASSRGTDTQYF.

This clone was counted once. As DNA, the CDR3 is TGCGCCAGCAGCCAGGGGGCAGGGGGGATTGAAGCTTTCTTT. This gives the protein CASSQGAGGIEAFF. The chain employs TRBV5-1 and TRBJ1-1; 8 nucleotides agree with TRBD1. The germline V gene encodes CDR1 SGHRS and CDR2 YFSETQ. The CDR3 extends over 14 amino acids. J gave up 7 bases and V 4 bases, and 9 bases lay outside the gene matches. The complete variable domain, with remaining parts taken from reference TRBV5-1 and TRBJ1-1, reads KAGVTQTPRYLIKTRGQQVTLSCSPISGHRSVSWYQQTPGQGLQFLFEYFSETQRNKGNFPGRFSGRQFSNSRSEMNVSTLELGDSALYLCASSQGAGGIEAFFGQGTRLTVV.